These 26 T cell receptor beta chains were sequenced from one sample in a study of post-analysis software for immune sequencing data. The study's findings and limits: The five TRBV segments detected at higher frequency in patients than in controls included TRBV5-6, TRBV5-1 and TRBV20-1.

Their recognized antigens are unknown. The authors incorporated unique molecular identifiers into the TCR beta cDNA libraries. TCRdb reanalysed the PCR reads using MiXCR and keeps one entry per CDR3 protein. The repertoire has hundreds of thousands of distinct CDR3 sequences, 30% of them found once; the top ten carry roughly 0.54%. Sequenced material: blood. The receptors originated from a girl aged 5-17 years with multiple sclerosis.

Points on this clonotype: One end of the junction varies from germline; a read error may be responsible. This chain joins TRBV27 and TRBJ1-6; D remains unclear. The CDR3 runs to 20 residues. The germline gives CDR1 MNHEY, CDR2 SMNVEV (reference sequence). CDR3: CASSLTPGLDGSSYNSPLHF. In DNA form, the CDR3 reads TGTGCCAGCAGTTTAACTCCGGGTTTAGATGGATCCTCCTATAATTCACCCCTTCACTTT.

CDR3 amino acids: CASSVKLNTEAFF. Written as DNA, the CDR3 is TGTGCCAGCAGTGTAAAATTGAACACTGAAGCTTTCTTT. V gene TRBV12-3 or TRBV12-4 combines with J gene TRBJ1-1, with D unresolved. The CDR3 has 13 residues. The V and J ends lost 5 bases and 0 bases respectively, with 7 bases between them.

CDR3 sequence reads: CASSMYGVRDEAFF. The CDR3 region has the DNA TGTGCCAGCAGCATGTATGGGGTGAGAGATGAAGCTTTCTTT. The rearrangement joins TRBV7-8 to TRBJ1-1; no reliable D call. Trimming removed 5 bases at V and 7 bases at J, with 17 bases between. Germline CDR1 and CDR2: SGHVS and FQNEAQ. The CDR3 is 14 amino acids.

This chain joins TRBV7-2 and TRBJ1-4; D may be TRBD1 (6 bases). The CDR3 runs to 15 residues. Trimming left V 3 bases short and J 1 base short, with 9 bases between. Germline CDR1 SGHTA, CDR2 FQGNSA. CDR3 sequence (DNA): TGTGCCAGCAGCTTTACAGGGTTAACTAATGAAAAACTGTTTTTT. This codes for CASSFTGLTNEKLFF.

A few counts support this clonotype. J is TRBJ2-5 and V is TRBV5-1; the D gene could be TRBD1 or TRBD2 (5 bases each). The length of the CDR3 is 18 residues. Per the germline V gene, CDR1 is SGHRS and CDR2 is YFSETQ. V shed 6 bases and J shed 2 bases, with 26 bases lying between them. CDR3 residues: CASTVAPQGPGQQETQYF. The CDR3 DNA sequence: TGCGCCAGCACCGTGGCCCCCCAGGGACCGGGCCAACAAGAGACCCAGTACTTC.

The chain uses TRBV20-1 and TRBJ2-7; D unresolved. The CDR3 spans 12 residues. Germline CDR1 is DFQATT and CDR2 is SNEGSKA (reference sequence). Trimming took 3 bases from V and 1 from J, leaving 7 bases between them. DNA for the CDR3: TGCAGTGCTAGGGACGGTTCCTACGAGCAGTACTTC. It encodes CSARDGSYEQYF.

Worth noting for this clonotype: A read error may be the cause here, since a much bigger clone is one base away. V and J are TRBV29-1 and TRBJ2-1, with D unclear. The J call is uncertain, as TRBJ2-7 better fits the DNA end. The CDR3 sequence is 16 residues long. Per the germline V gene, CDR1 is SQVTM and CDR2 is ANQGSEA. The CDR3 DNA reads as TGCAGCGTCGAAGCCACGGTGACAAGCTCCTACAATGAGCAGTACTTC. Translating gives CSVEATVTSSYNEQYF.

The V gene is TRBV29-1, the J gene TRBJ2-3; D is perhaps TRBD1 (6 bases). V shed 3 bases and J shed 0 bases, with 7 bases lying between them. The germline CDR1 and CDR2 sequences are SQVTM and ANQGSEA. The CDR3 is 13 amino acids. The CDR3, as DNA: TGCAGCGTTGAGGACAGAAGCACAGATACGCAGTATTTT. Protein: CSVEDRSTDTQYF.

The chain recombines TRBV7-2 with TRBJ1-5; 7 nucleotides align to TRBD1. There are 18 residues in the CDR3. Looked up from germline, CDR1 is SGHTA and CDR2 is FQGNSA. The V gene end was trimmed by 5 bases and the J gene end by 1 base; junction bases not matched to a gene: 14. The DNA for the CDR3 is TGTGCCAGCAGCCCCGAAATTACAGGGGTCTGGAGCAATCAGCCCCAGCATTTT. It yields the protein CASSPEITGVWSNQPQHF.

This clonotype has just a few counts. The gene calls are TRBV15 and TRBJ2-1, with a possible D match to TRBD1 (6 bases). CDR3 length: 14 amino acids. V lost 2 bases and J 10 bases, leaving 15 bases between the germline ends. Germline values: CDR1 LNHNV, CDR2 YYDKDF (reference sequence). In DNA form, the CDR3 reads TGTGCCACCAGCAGATCCGGGACACCCAACGAGCAGTTCTTC. Its protein product is CATSRSGTPNEQFF.

This chain uses TRBV5-4 with TRBJ2-7; either TRBD1 or TRBD2 may supply D (5 bases each). V shed 3 bases and J shed 5 bases, with 18 bases lying between them. Germline assignment: CDR1 SGHNT and CDR2 YYREEE (reference sequence). The CDR3 runs 15 residues. CDR3 sequence: CASSYGTDGVHEQYF. CDR3 nucleotide sequence: TGTGCCAGCAGCTATGGGACCGACGGAGTCCACGAGCAGTACTTC. The full variable domain, its missing parts supplied by reference TRBV5-4 and TRBJ2-7, is ETGVTQSPTHLIKTRGQQVTLRCSSQSGHNTVSWYQQALGQGPQFIFQYYREEENGRGNFPPRFSGLQFPNYSSELNVNALELDDSALYLCASSYGTDGVHEQYFGPGTRLTVT.

This clonotype was recorded at least ten times. CDR3 in amino acids: CSVDATTGSTGELFF. As DNA, the CDR3 is TGCAGCGTCGACGCGACGACAGGATCCACCGGGGAGCTGTTTTTT. The V call is TRBV29-1, the J call TRBJ2-2; D is possibly TRBD1 (6 bases). Trimming shortened V by 6 bases and J by 4 bases, and 18 bases separated the two germline ends. The CDR3 extends over 15 amino acids. The V gene's germline CDR1 is SQVTM and CDR2 ANQGSEA.

This clonotype has only a few counts. This chain links TRBV20-1 with TRBJ1-5, with TRBD1 matching over 7 bases. Germline V lookup: CDR1 DFQATT, CDR2 SNEGSKA (reference sequence). This CDR3 region has 14 residues. With V trimmed by 3 bases and J by 0 bases, 2 bases remained unmatched. CDR3 bases: TGCAGTGCTAGGGGACAGAATAGCAATCAGCCCCAGCATTTT. Amino acid sequence: CSARGQNSNQPQHF.

CDR3 sequence (DNA): TGTGCCAGCAGTCCCTCAGAGGTCGGGGGGAATTCACCCCTCCACTTT. Translated, it gives CASSPSEVGGNSPLHF. This chain connects TRBV3-1 to TRBJ1-6; a possible D gene is TRBD1 (5 bases). V was cut by 6 bases and J by 7 bases, with 19 bases left in between. Germline values: CDR1 LGHDT, CDR2 YNNKEL (reference sequence). The CDR3 totals 16 residues.

The rearrangement uses TRBV29-1 and TRBJ2-5, with TRBD1 matching over 10 bases. TRBJ2-7 explains the end of the DNA better; the J call may be wrong. This CDR3 region has 13 residues. Germline V lookup: CDR1 SQVTM, CDR2 ANQGSEA. In nucleotides, the CDR3 is TGCAGCGCCAGACAGGGGGCAGCCGGCGAGCAGTACTTC. As protein: CSARQGAAGEQYF.

The chain couples TRBV3-1 to TRBJ2-3; D gene uncertain. CDR1 and CDR2 from the germline V gene are LGHDT and YNNKEL (reference sequence). V was trimmed by 0 bases and J by 5 bases, leaving 9 bases between them. CDR3 length equals 14 residues. The CDR3 sequence: CASSQDALIDTQYF. CDR3 nucleotide sequence: TGTGCCAGCAGCCAAGATGCGTTAATAGATACGCAGTATTTT.

The V gene is TRBV24-1, the J gene TRBJ2-1, with 8 bases fitting TRBD2. The CDR3 loop spans 16 amino acids. Germline CDR1 KGHDR, CDR2 SFDVKD. J was trimmed by 2 bases and V by 2 bases; bases with no gene match: 4. The CDR3 sequence: CATSDSAGGPYNEQFF. The CDR3 nucleotides read TGTGCCACCAGTGATTCGGCGGGAGGTCCCTACAATGAGCAGTTCTTC.

This clonotype was found many times. The V and J genes are TRBV5-5 and TRBJ1-2; TRBD1 agrees at 10 bases. Per the germline V gene, CDR1 is SGHKS and CDR2 is YYEKEE (reference sequence). The CDR3 contains 14 residues. V gave up 1 base and J gave up 7 bases; unmatched junction bases: 4. The CDR3 DNA reads as TGTGCCAGCAGCTTGACCTGGACAGGGGGTGGCTACACCTTC. This codes for CASSLTWTGGGYTF.

V is TRBV18 and J is TRBJ2-3; D unclear. The germline gives CDR1 KGHSH, CDR2 LQKENI. This CDR3 has 14 residues. Trimming pared 3 bases from V and 3 bases from J, leaving 10 bases between. CDR3 residues: CASSPPAPTDTQYF. The CDR3 coding sequence is TGTGCCAGCTCACCCCCGGCCCCTACAGATACGCAGTATTTT.

Notes on this clonotype: With a much larger clone just one base away, this may be a read error. The chain couples TRBV29-1 to TRBJ1-2; a possible D gene is TRBD1 (6 bases). With 3 bases removed from V and 7 bases from J, the gap between germline ends came to 12 bases. From germline, CDR1 is SQVTM and CDR2 ANQGSEA. CDR3 length: 12 amino acids. The CDR3 region has the DNA TGCAGCGTTGATAAGGGGGGTCGTGGCTACACCTTC. Protein: CSVDKGGRGYTF.

The CDR3 sequence: CASRKGGTGANVLTF. The CDR3 DNA is TGTGCCAGCAGAAAAGGGGGGACTGGGGCCAACGTCCTGACTTTC. This chain joins TRBV27 and TRBJ2-6; the D gene could be TRBD1 or TRBD2 (6 bases each). The CDR3 has 15 amino acids. Trimming left V 6 bases short and J 2 bases short, with 11 bases between. From germline, CDR1 is MNHEY and CDR2 SMNVEV (reference sequence).

As to this clonotype: An end of the junction differs from the germline gene, which may be a read error. This chain joins TRBV7-9 and TRBJ1-1, with 9 bases identical to TRBD1. In germline, CDR1 is SEHNR, CDR2 FQNEAQ (reference sequence). The CDR3 length is 16 residues. The CDR3 DNA follows: TGTGCCAGCAGCTTAGTGGGGACAGGGAAGAACACTGGAGCTTTCTTT. Translated, it gives CASSLVGTGKNTGAFF. The full variable domain, in which reference TRBV7-9 and TRBJ1-1 provide the parts outside the CDR3, is DTGVSQNPRHKITKRGQNVTFRCDPISEHNRLYWYRQTLGQGPEFLTYFQNEAQLEKSRLLSDRFSAERPKGSFSTLEIQRTEQGDSAMYLCASSLVGTGKNTGAFFGQGTRLTVV.

This clonotype was observed many times. CDR3 bases: TGTGCCAGCAGCTTAGTGGGGCAGGGGGCGTACGAGCAGTACTTC. This codes for CASSLVGQGAYEQYF. The V gene is TRBV7-2, the J gene TRBJ2-7; TRBD1 matches 8 bases. Germline V gene sequence: CDR1 SGHTA, CDR2 FQGNSA. With V trimmed by 1 base and J by 4 bases, 6 bases remained unmatched. The CDR3 sequence is 15 residues long. Looking up the rest from reference TRBV7-2 and TRBJ2-7 gives the full variable domain: GAGVSQSPSNKVTEKGKDVELRCDPISGHTALYWYRQSLGQGLEFLIYFQGNSAPDKSGLPSDRFSAERTGGSVSTLTIQRTQQEDSAVYLCASSLVGQGAYEQYFGPGTRLTVT.

The V call is TRBV5-1, the J call TRBJ2-1, with 8 nucleotides matching TRBD2. V dropped 4 bases and J dropped 6; count of bases not matched to a gene: 9. Per the germline V gene, CDR1 is SGHRS and CDR2 is YFSETQ. The CDR3 loop spans 15 amino acids. CDR3 sequence (DNA): TGCGCCAGCAGCGTCGGGACTAGAGTGGTCAATGAGCAGTTCTTC. This codes for CASSVGTRVVNEQFF.

This clonotype appeared a few times. The rearrangement uses TRBV28 and TRBJ2-1, with TRBD2 identical over 10 bases. Trimming at V came to 3 bases and at J to 8 bases, leaving 7 bases not matched to a gene. CDR1 MDHEN and CDR2 SYDVKM come from the germline V gene. This CDR3 is 15 amino acids long. This CDR3 reads CASSFPSGGKYEQFF. The CDR3 DNA reads as TGTGCCAGCAGTTTTCCTAGCGGGGGAAAGTATGAGCAGTTCTTC.

There are a few counts of this clonotype. This chain joins TRBV11-2 and TRBJ1-2; D is undetermined. Germline V CDR1 and CDR2: SGHAT, FQNNGV. Between the trimmed V and J ends, which lost 3 bases and 8 bases, there was a span of 10 bases. The CDR3 contains 12 residues. The CDR3 bases are TGTGCCAGCAGCTTTAATGGGTGGGGCTACACCTTC. Amino acid sequence: CASSFNGWGYTF.